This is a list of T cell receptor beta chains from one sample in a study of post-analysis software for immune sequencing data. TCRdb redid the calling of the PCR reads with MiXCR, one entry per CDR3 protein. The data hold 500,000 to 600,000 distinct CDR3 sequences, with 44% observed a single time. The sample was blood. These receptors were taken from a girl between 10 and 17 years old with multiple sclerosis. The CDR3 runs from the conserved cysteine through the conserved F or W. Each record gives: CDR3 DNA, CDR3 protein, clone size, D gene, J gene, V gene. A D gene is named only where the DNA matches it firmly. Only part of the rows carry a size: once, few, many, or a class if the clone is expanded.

cdr3_nt: TGTGCCAGCAGTGCCCCAAGGAGAGCGGGGGAAGAGACCCAGTACTTC
cdr3_aa: CASSAPRRAGEETQYF
clone_size: .
d_call: TRBD2
j_call: TRBJ2-5
v_call: TRBV25-1

cdr3_nt: TGTGCCATCGGTGGAGGGGATCAATACCTCTCCTACGAGCAGTACTTC
cdr3_aa: CAIGGGDQYLSYEQYF
clone_size: .
d_call: .
j_call: TRBJ2-7
v_call: TRBV10-3

cdr3_nt: TGTGCCAGCAGCTTGGTGGAACTTTTCAACACCGGGGAGCTGTTTTTT
cdr3_aa: CASSLVELFNTGELFF
clone_size: once
d_call: .
j_call: TRBJ2-2
v_call: TRBV5-6

cdr3_nt: TGCGCCAGCAGACCATGGACAGGGGACGGCTACGAGCAGTACTTC
cdr3_aa: CASRPWTGDGYEQYF
clone_size: .
d_call: TRBD1
j_call: TRBJ2-7
v_call: TRBV4-1

cdr3_nt: TGTGCCAGCACGGTAGCGATCTGGGCCTACGAGCAGTACTTC
cdr3_aa: CASTVAIWAYEQYF
clone_size: .
d_call: .
j_call: TRBJ2-7
v_call: TRBV6-1

cdr3_nt: TGTGCCAGCAGTCCTCAGGGAGACCAAGAGACCCAGTACTTC
cdr3_aa: CASSPQGDQETQYF
clone_size: few
d_call: .
j_call: TRBJ2-5
v_call: TRBV12-3/TRBV12-4

cdr3_nt: TGTGCCAGCAGCGTAGTGCCCAGGGGCGGCACAGATACGCAGTATTTT
cdr3_aa: CASSVVPRGGTDTQYF
clone_size: .
d_call: .
j_call: TRBJ2-3
v_call: TRBV9

cdr3_nt: TGTGCCAGCAGGATGACAGGGGCTAATTCACCCCTCCACTTT
cdr3_aa: CASRMTGANSPLHF
clone_size: .
d_call: TRBD1
j_call: TRBJ1-6
v_call: TRBV27

cdr3_nt: TGTGCCAGCAGTTACATCCAGCGGGGGCCCGGGGCCAACGTCCGGACTTTC
cdr3_aa: CASSYIQRGPGANVRTF
clone_size: .
d_call: TRBD2
j_call: TRBJ2-6
v_call: TRBV6-6

cdr3_nt: TGTGCCAGCAGCGGACTCCGGGCGACCCAGTACTTC
cdr3_aa: CASSGLRATQYF
clone_size: .
d_call: .
j_call: TRBJ2-5
v_call: TRBV12-3/TRBV12-4

cdr3_nt: TGTGCCAGCAGCTCGTACGGGGACAGGGGACACTACGAGCAGTACTTC
cdr3_aa: CASSSYGDRGHYEQYF
clone_size: .
d_call: TRBD1
j_call: TRBJ2-7
v_call: TRBV7-2

cdr3_nt: TGTGCCAGCAGCTTAGTGGGTAGCGGGACCCCTCCCAATGAGCAGTTCTTC
cdr3_aa: CASSLVGSGTPPNEQFF
clone_size: .
d_call: TRBD2
j_call: TRBJ2-1
v_call: TRBV11-3

cdr3_nt: TGTGCCAGCAGCCCAGGGGCTAGCACAGATACGCAGTATTTT
cdr3_aa: CASSPGASTDTQYF
clone_size: many
d_call: .
j_call: TRBJ2-3
v_call: TRBV7-2

cdr3_nt: TGCAGTGCTAGAGATTTACAGGCCAATCAGCCCCAGCATTTT
cdr3_aa: CSARDLQANQPQHF
clone_size: .
d_call: .
j_call: TRBJ1-5
v_call: TRBV20-1

cdr3_nt: TGTGCCAGCAGCTTACGACAGGCCCCAGATACGCAGTATTTT
cdr3_aa: CASSLRQAPDTQYF
clone_size: .
d_call: .
j_call: TRBJ2-3
v_call: TRBV7-9

cdr3_nt: TGTGCCAGCAGTTACCGGCAGGGGCAAAACTATGGCTACACCTTC
cdr3_aa: CASSYRQGQNYGYTF
clone_size: .
d_call: .
j_call: TRBJ1-2
v_call: TRBV6-5

cdr3_nt: TGTGCCAGCAGTTACCCAAGGAAGAGCATAGATACGCAGTATTTT
cdr3_aa: CASSYPRKSIDTQYF
clone_size: .
d_call: .
j_call: TRBJ2-3
v_call: TRBV6-6

cdr3_nt: TGTGCCACCCTGAGCGGGACGAGCTCCTACAATGAGCAGTTCTTC
cdr3_aa: CATLSGTSSYNEQFF
clone_size: .
d_call: TRBD2
j_call: TRBJ2-1
v_call: TRBV10-3

cdr3_nt: TGCGCCAGCAGCTTTGGTACCGCCCCGAGCGGGGAGCTGTTTTTT
cdr3_aa: CASSFGTAPSGELFF
clone_size: .
d_call: .
j_call: TRBJ2-2
v_call: TRBV5-1

cdr3_nt: TGTGCCAGCAGGGGACAGAACAATGAGCAGTTCTTC
cdr3_aa: CASRGQNNEQFF
clone_size: .
d_call: TRBD1
j_call: TRBJ2-1
v_call: TRBV5-4

cdr3_nt: TGTGCCAGCAGGGGACAGGGTAGGAATAAGCAGTTCTTC
cdr3_aa: CASRGQGRNKQFF
clone_size: .
d_call: TRBD1
j_call: TRBJ2-1
v_call: TRBV28

cdr3_nt: TGTGCCACCCGGTCCGTTGGAGATACGCAGTATTTT
cdr3_aa: CATRSVGDTQYF
clone_size: .
d_call: .
j_call: TRBJ2-3
v_call: TRBV12-3/TRBV12-4